This T cell receptor (beta chain) derives from a study of blood T cell repertoires in COVID-19. The overall study: Spain, Italy and the United States supplied samples that represented acute and convalescent COVID-19. The cDNA or gDNA used as material had been derived from T cells, B-cell-depleted T cells, or PBMCs.

This clone showed up just once. Across about two dozen US areas, participants ranged in age from 18 to 89 years. In the authors' workflow: Nucleated cell number was recorded as an estimate derived from reference gene primer amplification. Assay: immunoSEQ multiplex PCR; the TCRdb copy retains only in-frame clones and omits some. V and J calls and clone size are those listed in that table; D and trimming were worked out from the DNA. The table records hundreds of thousands of clones, around 88% of them present only once. This sequence originates from a woman in her forties or fifties with acute COVID-19. The sequenced material came from PBMCs or T cells enriched from blood (not recorded which).

CDR3 in amino acids: CASSAGLAGLYEQYF. The CDR3 region has the DNA TGTGCCAGCTCAGCAGGGCTAGCGGGACTCTACGAGCAGTACTTC. V gene TRBV18 combines with J gene TRBJ2-7, with 9 bases lining up with TRBD2. The CDR3 runs 15 residues. V was pared by 5 bases and J by 3 bases, with 8 bases of the junction left unmatched. The germline V gene has CDR1 KGHSH and CDR2 LQKENI.